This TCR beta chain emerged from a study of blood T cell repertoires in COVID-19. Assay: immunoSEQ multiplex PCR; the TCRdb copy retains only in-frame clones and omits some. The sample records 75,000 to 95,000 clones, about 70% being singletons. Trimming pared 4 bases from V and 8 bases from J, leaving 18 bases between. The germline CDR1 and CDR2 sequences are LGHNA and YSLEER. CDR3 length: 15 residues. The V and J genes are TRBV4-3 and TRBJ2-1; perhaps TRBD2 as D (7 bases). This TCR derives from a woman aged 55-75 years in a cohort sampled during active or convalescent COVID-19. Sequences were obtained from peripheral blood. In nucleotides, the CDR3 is TGCGCCAGCAGCCGGGGAGGGGGGAGTTTGGATGAGCAGTTCTTC. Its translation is CASSRGGGSLDEQFF.